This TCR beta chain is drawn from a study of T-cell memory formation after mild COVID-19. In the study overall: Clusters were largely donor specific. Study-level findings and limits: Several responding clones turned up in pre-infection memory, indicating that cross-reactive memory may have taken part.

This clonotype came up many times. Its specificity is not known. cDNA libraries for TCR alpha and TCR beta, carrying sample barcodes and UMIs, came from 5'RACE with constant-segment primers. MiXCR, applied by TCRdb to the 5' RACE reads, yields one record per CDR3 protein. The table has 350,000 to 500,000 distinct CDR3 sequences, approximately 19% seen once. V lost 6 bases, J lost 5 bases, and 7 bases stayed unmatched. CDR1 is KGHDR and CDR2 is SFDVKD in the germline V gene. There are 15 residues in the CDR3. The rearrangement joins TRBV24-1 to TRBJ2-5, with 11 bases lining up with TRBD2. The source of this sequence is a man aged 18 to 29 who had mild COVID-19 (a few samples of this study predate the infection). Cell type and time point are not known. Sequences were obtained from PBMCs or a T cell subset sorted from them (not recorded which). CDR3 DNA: TGTGCCACCAGTACTCTTCTAGCGGGGGGCGAGACCCAGTACTTC. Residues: CATSTLLAGGETQYF.